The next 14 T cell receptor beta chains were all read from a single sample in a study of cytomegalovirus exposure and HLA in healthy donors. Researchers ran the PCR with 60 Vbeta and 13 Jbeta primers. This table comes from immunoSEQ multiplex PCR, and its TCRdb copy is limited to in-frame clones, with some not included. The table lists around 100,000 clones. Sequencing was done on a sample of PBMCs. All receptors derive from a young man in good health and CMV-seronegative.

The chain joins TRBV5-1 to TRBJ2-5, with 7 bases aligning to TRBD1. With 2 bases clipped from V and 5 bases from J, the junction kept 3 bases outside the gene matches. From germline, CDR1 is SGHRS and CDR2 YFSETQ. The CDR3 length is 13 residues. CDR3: CASSLGRGETQYF. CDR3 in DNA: TGCGCCAGCAGCTTAGGCAGGGGGGAGACCCAGTACTTC.

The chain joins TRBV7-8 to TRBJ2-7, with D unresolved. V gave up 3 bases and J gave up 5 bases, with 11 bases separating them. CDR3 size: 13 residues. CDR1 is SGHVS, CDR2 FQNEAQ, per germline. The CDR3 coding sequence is TGTGCCAGCAGCTTCCGGGTTGCCGACGAGCAGTACTTC. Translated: CASSFRVADEQYF.

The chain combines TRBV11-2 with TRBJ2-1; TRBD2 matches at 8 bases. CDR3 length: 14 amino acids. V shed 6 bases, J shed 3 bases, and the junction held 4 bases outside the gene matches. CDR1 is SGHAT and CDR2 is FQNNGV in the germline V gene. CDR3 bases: TGTGCCAGCAGTTCGGGGGGGCTCTACAATGAGCAGTTCTTC. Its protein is CASSSGGLYNEQFF.

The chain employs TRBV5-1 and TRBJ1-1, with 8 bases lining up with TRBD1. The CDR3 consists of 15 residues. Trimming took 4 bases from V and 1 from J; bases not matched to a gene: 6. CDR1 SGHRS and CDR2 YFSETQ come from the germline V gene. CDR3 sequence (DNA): TGCGCCAGCAGCATATCAGGGGGCGGGAACACTGAAGCTTTCTTT. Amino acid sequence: CASSISGGGNTEAFF.

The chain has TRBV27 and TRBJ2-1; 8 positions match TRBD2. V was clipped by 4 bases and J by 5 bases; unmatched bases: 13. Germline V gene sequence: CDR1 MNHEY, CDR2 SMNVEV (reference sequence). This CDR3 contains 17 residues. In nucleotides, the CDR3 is TGTGCCAGCAGTTCCCCCCCCGGGAGGGCACTAAACAATGAGCAGTTCTTC. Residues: CASSSPPGRALNNEQFF.

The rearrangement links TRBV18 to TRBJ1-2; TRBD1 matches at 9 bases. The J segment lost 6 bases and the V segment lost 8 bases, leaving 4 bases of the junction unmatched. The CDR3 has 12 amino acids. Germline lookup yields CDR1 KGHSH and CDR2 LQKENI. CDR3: CASATGGDGYTF. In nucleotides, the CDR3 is TGTGCCAGCGCAACAGGGGGCGATGGCTACACCTTC.

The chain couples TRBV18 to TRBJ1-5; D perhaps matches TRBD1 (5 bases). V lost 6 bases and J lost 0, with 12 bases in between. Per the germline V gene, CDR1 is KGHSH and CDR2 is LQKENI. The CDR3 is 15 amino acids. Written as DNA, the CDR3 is TGTGCCAGCTCCCCTCAGGGTGATAGCAATCAGCCCCAGCATTTT. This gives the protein CASSPQGDSNQPQHF.

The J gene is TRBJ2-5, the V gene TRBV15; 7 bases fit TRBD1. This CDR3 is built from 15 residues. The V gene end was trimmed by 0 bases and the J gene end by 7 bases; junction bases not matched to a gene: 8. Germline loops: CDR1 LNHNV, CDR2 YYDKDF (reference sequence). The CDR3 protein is CATSRDQGGVGTQYF. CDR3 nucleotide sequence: TGTGCCACCAGCAGAGATCAAGGGGGCGTCGGGACCCAGTACTTC.

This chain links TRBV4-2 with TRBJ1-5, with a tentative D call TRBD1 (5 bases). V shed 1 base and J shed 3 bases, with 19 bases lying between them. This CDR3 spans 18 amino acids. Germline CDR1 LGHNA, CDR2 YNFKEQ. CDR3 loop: CASSQGGDGLSLNQPQHF. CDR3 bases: TGTGCCAGCAGCCAAGGGGGGGACGGTCTTTCTCTCAATCAGCCCCAGCATTTT.

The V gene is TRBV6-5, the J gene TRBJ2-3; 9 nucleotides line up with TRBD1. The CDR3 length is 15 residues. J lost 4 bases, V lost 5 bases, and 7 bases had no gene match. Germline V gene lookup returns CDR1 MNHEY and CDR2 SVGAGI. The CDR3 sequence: CASSPRQGVPDTQYF. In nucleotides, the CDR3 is TGTGCCAGCAGTCCGCGACAGGGGGTCCCAGATACGCAGTATTTT.

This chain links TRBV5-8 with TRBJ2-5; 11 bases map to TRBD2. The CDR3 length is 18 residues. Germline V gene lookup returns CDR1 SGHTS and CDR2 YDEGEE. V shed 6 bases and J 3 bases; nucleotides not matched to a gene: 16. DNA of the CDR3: TGTGCCAGCATCTCTCCGGGACTAGCGGCATTTTACAAAGAGACCCAGTACTTC. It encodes CASISPGLAAFYKETQYF.

In DNA form, the CDR3 reads TGTGCCAGCAGAGTAAGCCGGGAACATAATTCACCCCTCCACTTT. As protein: CASRVSREHNSPLHF. The V gene is TRBV6-5, the J gene TRBJ1-6; D remains ambiguous. This CDR3 contains 15 residues. CDR1 and CDR2 (germline): MNHEY, SVGAGI. The V end lost 6 bases, the J end lost 5 bases, and 14 bases lay between the germline ends.

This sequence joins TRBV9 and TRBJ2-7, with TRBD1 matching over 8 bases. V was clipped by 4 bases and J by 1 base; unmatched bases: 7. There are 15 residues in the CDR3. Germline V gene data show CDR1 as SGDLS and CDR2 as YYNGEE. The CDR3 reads CASSYDGQGSYEQYF. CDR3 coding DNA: TGTGCCAGCAGCTATGATGGACAGGGATCCTACGAGCAGTACTTC.

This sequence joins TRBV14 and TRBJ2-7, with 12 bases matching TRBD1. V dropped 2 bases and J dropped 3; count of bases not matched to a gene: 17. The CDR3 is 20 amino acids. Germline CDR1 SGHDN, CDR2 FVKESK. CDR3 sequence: CASSQRVRAPGQGAFYEQYF. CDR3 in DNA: TGTGCCAGCAGCCAAAGAGTACGGGCTCCGGGACAGGGGGCCTTCTACGAGCAGTACTTC. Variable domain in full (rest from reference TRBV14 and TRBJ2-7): EAGVTQFPSHSVIEKGQTVTLRCDPISGHDNLYWYRRVMGKEIKFLLHFVKESKQDESGMPNNRFLAERTGGTYSTLKVQPAELEDSGVYFCASSQRVRAPGQGAFYEQYFGPGTRLTVT.